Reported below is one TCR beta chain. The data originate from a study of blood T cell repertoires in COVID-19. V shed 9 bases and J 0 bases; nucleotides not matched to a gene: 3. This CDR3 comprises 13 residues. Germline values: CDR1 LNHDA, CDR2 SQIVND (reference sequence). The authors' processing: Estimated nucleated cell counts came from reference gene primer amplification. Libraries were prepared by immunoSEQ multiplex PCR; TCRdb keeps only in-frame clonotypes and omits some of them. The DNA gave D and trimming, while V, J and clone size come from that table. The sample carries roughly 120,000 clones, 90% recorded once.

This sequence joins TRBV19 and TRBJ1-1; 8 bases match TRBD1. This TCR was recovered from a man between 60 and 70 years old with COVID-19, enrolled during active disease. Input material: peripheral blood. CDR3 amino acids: CASSTGVNTEAFF. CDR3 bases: TGTGCCAGCTCGACAGGGGTGAACACTGAAGCTTTCTTT.